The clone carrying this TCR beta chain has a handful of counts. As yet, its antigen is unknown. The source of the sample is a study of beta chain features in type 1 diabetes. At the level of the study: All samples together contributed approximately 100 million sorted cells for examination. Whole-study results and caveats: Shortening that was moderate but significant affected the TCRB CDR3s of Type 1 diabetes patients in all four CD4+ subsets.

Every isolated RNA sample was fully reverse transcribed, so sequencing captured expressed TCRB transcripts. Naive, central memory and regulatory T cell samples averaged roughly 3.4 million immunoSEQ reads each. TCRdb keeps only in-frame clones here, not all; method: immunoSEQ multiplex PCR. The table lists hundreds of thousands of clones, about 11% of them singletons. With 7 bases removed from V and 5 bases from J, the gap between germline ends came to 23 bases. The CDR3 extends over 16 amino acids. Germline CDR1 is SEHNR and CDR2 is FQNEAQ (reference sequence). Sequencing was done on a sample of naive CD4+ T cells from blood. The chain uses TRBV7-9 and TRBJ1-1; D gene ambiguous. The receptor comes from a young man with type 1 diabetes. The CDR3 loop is CASKDGRLATGTEAFF. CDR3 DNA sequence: TGTGCCAGCAAAGATGGAAGGTTGGCTACGGGTACTGAAGCTTTCTTT.